One T cell receptor (beta chain) is described in this entry. Its antigen is currently unknown. A read error is possible here, since a much larger clone lies one base away. No conserved phenylalanine or tryptophan is present at the end of the CDR3, so a read error is the likely explanation. The data originate from a study of T cell repertoires in cytomegalovirus infection. Whole-study context: Public TCR beta signatures marked donors with CMV infection and the matching HLA.

Trimming pared 6 bases from V and 3 bases from J, leaving 14 bases between. The CDR3 extends over 14 amino acids. The germline CDR1 and CDR2 sequences are MNHNS and SASEGT. One entry per CDR3 protein results from TCRdb running MiXCR on the reads. The sample consists of 560,000 or so distinct CDR3 sequences, 16% of them appearing once. Overall study results and limits: There were HLA-C-restricted CMV-specific TCR beta clonotypes dominating the ex vivo response. Individuals carrying CMV plus the relevant HLA were identified by cumulative frequency of public TCR beta families.

The receptor was isolated from a human donor in good health (CMV status not recorded). Some clones in this sample may be carry-over from other donors' samples. The sequencing sample was made of CD8+ T cells from PBMCs. The J gene is TRBJ1-2, the V gene TRBV6-1, with D unresolved. The CDR3 DNA sequence: TGTGCCAGCAGACAGACCCTGCGAGACTATGGCTACACCTTA. Encoded protein: CASRQTLRDYGYTL.